This record looks at one T cell receptor (beta chain) sequence and its context. This entry comes from a study of blood T cell repertoires in COVID-19. Study-wide background: The United States, Italy and Spain were the sources of the acute and convalescent COVID-19 samples.

CDR3 length equals 17 residues. Germline CDR1 and CDR2: MGHRA and YSYEKL. The V and J ends lost 1 base and 7 bases, in that order; junction bases with no gene match: 12. Data came from immunoSEQ multiplex PCR; TCRdb stores just in-frame clones and leaves some out. The data contain 250,000 to 350,000 clones, around 90% of them singletons. Sample: PBMCs or T cells enriched from blood (not recorded which). The sequence was collected from a woman aged 25 to 39 who had recovered from COVID-19. This chain connects TRBV4-1 to TRBJ1-5; 8 nucleotides line up with TRBD1. The CDR3 sequence: CASSQGGQGARVQPQHF. The DNA for the CDR3 is TGCGCCAGCAGCCAAGGAGGCCAGGGGGCCCGAGTGCAGCCCCAGCATTTT.